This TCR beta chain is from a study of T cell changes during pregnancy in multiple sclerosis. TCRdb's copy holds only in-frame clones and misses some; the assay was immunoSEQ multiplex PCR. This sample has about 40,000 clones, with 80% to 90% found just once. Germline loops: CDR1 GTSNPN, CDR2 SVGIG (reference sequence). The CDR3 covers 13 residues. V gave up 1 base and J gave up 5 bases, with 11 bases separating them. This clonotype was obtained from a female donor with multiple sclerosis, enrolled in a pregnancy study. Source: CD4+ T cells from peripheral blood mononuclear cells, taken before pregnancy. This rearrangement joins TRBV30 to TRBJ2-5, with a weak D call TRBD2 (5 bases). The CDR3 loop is CAWSGLSGETQYF. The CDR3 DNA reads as TGTGCCTGGAGTGGACTGTCGGGGGAGACCCAGTACTTC.